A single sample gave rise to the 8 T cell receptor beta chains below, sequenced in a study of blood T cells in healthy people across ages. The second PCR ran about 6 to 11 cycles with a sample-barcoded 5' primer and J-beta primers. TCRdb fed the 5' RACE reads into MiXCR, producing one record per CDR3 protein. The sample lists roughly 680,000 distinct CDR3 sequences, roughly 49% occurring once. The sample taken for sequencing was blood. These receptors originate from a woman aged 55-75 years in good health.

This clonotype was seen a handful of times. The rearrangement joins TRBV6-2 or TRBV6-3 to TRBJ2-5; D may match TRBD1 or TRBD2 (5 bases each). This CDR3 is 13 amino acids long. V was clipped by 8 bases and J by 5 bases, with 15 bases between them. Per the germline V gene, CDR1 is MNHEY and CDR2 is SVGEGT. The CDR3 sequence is CASGTGIPETQYF. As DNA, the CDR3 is TGTGCCAGCGGGACGGGGATACCGGAGACCCAGTACTTC.

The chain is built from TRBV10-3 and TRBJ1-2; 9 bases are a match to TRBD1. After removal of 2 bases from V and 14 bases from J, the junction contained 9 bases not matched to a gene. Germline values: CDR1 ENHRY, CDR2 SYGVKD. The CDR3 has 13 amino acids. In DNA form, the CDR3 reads TGTGCCATCAGTGAGGAAGCCGGGACAGGGAATACCTTC. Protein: CAISEEAGTGNTF.

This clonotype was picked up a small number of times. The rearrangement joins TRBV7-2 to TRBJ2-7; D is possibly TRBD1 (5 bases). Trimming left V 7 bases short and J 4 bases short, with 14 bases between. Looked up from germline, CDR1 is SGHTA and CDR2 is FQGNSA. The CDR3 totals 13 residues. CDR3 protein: CASNSGFGYEQYF. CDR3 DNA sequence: TGTGCCAGCAACTCAGGGTTCGGTTACGAGCAGTACTTC.

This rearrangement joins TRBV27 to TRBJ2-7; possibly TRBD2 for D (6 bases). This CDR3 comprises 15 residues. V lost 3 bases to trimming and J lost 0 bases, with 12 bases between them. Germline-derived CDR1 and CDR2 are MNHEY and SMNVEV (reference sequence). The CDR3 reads CASSFGGLYSYEQYF. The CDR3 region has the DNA TGTGCCAGCAGTTTTGGGGGACTGTACTCCTACGAGCAGTACTTC.

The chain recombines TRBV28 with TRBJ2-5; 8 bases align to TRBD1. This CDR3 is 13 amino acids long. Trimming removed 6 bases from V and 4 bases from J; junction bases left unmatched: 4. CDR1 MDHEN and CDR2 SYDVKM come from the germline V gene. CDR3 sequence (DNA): TGTGCCAGCAGCACTACAGGGGGAGAGACCCAGTACTTC. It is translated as CASSTTGGETQYF.

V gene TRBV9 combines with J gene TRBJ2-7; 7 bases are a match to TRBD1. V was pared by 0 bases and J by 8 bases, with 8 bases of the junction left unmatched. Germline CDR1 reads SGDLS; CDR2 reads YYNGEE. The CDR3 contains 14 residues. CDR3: CASSVVGQGDKQYF. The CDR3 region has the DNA TGTGCCAGCAGCGTAGTGGGGCAGGGGGACAAGCAGTACTTC.

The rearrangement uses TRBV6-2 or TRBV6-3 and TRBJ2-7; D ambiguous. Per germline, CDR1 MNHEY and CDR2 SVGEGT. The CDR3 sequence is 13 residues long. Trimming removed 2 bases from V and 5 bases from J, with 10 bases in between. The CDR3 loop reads CASSYPPVNEQYF. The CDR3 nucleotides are TGTGCCAGCAGTTACCCGCCCGTTAACGAGCAGTACTTC.

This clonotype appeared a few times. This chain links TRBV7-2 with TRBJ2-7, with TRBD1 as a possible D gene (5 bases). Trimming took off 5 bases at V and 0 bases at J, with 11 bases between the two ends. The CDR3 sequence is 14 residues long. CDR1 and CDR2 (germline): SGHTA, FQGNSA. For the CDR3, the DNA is TGTGCCAGCAGCCCGACAGTATACTCCTACGAGCAGTACTTC. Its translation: CASSPTVYSYEQYF.